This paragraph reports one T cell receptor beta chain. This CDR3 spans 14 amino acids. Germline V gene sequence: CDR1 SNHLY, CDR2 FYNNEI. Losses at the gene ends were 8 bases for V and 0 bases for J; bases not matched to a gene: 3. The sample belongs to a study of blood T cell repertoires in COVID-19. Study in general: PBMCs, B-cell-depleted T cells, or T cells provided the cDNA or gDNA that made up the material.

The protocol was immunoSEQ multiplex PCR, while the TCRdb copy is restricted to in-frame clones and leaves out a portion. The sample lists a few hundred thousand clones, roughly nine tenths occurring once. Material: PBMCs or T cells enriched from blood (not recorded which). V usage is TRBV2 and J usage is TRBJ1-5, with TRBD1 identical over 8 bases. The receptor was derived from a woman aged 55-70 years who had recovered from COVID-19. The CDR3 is CASSDRDSNQPQHF. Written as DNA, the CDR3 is TGTGCCAGCTCGGACAGGGATAGCAATCAGCCCCAGCATTTT.